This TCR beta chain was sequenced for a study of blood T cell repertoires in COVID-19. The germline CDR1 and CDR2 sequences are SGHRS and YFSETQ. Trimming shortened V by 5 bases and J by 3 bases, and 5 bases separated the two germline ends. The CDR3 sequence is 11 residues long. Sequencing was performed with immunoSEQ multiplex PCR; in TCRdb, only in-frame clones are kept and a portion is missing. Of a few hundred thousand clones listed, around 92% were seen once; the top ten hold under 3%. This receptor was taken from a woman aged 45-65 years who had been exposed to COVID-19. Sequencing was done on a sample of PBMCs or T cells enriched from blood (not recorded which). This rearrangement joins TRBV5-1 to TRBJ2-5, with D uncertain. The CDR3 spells CASRSEETQYF. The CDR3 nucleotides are TGCGCCAGCAGATCGGAAGAGACCCAGTACTTC. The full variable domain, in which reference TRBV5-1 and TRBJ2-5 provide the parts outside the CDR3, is KAGVTQTPRYLIKTRGQQVTLSCSPISGHRSVSWYQQTPGQGLQFLFEYFSETQRNKGNFPGRFSGRQFSNSRSEMNVSTLELGDSALYLCASRSEETQYFGPGTRLLVL.